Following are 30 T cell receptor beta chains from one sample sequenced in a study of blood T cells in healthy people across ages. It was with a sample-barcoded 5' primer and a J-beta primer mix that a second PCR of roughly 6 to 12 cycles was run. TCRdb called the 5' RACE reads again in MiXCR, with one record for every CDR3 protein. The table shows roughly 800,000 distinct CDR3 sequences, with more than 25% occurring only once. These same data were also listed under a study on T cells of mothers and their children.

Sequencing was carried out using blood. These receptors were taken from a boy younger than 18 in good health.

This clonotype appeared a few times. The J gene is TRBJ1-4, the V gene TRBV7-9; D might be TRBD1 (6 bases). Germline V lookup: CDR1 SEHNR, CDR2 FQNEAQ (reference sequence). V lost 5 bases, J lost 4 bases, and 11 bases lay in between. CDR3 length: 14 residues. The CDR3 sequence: CASSEQGDNEKLFF. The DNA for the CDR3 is TGTGCCAGCAGCGAACAGGGAGATAATGAAAAACTGTTTTTT.

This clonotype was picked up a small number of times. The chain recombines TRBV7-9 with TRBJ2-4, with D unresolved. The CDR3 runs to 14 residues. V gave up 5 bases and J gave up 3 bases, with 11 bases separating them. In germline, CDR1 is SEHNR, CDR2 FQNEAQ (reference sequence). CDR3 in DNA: TGTGCCAGCAGCCCCTTCCAGGTCAAAAACATTCAGTACTTC. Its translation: CASSPFQVKNIQYF.

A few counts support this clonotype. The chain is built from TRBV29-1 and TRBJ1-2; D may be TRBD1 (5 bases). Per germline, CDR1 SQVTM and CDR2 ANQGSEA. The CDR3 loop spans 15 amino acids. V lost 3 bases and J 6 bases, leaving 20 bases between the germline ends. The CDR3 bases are TGCAGCGTTGATCCGAGGGAGGGGCCCCCAGATGGCTACACCTTC. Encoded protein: CSVDPREGPPDGYTF.

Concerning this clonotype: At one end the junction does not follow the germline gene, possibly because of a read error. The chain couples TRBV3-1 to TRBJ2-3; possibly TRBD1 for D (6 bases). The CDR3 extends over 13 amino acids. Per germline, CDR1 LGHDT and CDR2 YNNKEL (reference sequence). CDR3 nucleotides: TGTGCCAGCAGCCGAAGGGACACAGATACGCAGTACTTT. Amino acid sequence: CASSRRDTDTQYF.

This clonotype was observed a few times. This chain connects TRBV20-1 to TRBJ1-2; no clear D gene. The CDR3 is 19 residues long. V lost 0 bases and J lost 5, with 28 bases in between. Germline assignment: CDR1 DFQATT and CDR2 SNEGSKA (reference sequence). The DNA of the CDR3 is TGCAGTGCTAGAGAAGCTGGAGCTCACAGTGGATGGGAACGGTATGGCTACACCTTC. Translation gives CSAREAGAHSGWERYGYTF.

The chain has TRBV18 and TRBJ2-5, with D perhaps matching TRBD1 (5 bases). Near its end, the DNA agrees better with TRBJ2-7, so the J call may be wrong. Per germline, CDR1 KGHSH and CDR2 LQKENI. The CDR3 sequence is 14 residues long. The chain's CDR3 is CASSPQGTGPEQYF. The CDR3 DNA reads TGTGCCAGCTCACCACAGGGAACAGGCCCCGAGCAGTACTTC.

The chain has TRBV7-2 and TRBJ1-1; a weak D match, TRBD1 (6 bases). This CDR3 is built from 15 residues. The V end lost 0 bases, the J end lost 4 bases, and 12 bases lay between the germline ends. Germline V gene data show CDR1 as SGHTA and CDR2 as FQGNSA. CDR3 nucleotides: TGTGCCAGCAGCTTAGCCCCGGGGGCGAGCACTGAAGCTTTCTTT. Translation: CASSLAPGASTEAFF.

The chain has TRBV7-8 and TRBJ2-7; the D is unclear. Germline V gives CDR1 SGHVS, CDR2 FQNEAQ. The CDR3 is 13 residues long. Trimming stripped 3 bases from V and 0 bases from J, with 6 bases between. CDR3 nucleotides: TGTGCCAGCAGCTTGGATTTCTCCTACGAGCAGTACTTC. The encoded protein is CASSLDFSYEQYF.

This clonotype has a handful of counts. CDR3 sequence: CASSQESRGDQPQHF. The CDR3, as DNA: TGCGCCAGCAGCCAAGAATCCAGGGGAGATCAGCCCCAGCATTTT. The chain has TRBV4-1 and TRBJ1-5; D possibly corresponds to TRBD1 (6 bases). Germline loops: CDR1 MGHRA, CDR2 YSYEKL. The germline V and J ends were trimmed by 0 bases and 5 bases, with 11 bases remaining between them. The CDR3 totals 15 residues.

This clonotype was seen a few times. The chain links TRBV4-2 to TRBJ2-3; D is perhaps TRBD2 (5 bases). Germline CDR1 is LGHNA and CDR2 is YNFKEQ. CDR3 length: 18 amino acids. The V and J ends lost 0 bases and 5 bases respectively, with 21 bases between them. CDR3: CASSQEEGGLHAGDTQYF. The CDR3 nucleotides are TGTGCCAGCAGCCAAGAAGAAGGCGGGTTACACGCCGGAGATACGCAGTATTTT.

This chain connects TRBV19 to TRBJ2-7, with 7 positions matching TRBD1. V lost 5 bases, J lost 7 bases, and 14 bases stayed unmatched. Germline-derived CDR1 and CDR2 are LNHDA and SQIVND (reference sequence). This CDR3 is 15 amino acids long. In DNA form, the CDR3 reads TGTGCCAGTAGTCCTCGACAGGGTTCCTACGGGGAGCAGTACTTC. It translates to CASSPRQGSYGEQYF.

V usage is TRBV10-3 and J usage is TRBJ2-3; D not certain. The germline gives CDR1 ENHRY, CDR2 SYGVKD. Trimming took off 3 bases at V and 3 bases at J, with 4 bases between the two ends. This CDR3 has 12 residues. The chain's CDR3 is CAISDRTDTQYF. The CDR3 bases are TGTGCCATCAGTGATAGGACAGATACGCAGTATTTT.

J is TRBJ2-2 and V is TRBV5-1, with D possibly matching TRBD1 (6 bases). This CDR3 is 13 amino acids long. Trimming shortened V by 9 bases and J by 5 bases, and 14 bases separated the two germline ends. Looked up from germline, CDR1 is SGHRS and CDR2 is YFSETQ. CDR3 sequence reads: CATNSGETGELFF. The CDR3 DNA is TGCGCCACCAACTCAGGGGAGACCGGGGAGCTGTTTTTT.

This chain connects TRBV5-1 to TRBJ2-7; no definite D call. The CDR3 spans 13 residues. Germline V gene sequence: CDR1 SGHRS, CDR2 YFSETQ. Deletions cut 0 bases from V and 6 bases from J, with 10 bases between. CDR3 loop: CASSLAEGIEQYF. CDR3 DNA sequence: TGCGCCAGCAGCTTGGCGGAAGGGATCGAGCAGTACTTC.

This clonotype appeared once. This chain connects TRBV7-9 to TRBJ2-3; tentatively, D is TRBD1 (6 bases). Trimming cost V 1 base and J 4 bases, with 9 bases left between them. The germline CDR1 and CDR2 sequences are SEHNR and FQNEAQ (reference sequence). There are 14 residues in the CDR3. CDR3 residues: CASSLVGTPDTQYF. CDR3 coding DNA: TGTGCCAGCAGCTTAGTAGGGACACCAGATACGCAGTATTTT. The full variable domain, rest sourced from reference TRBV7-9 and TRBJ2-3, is DTGVSQNPRHKITKRGQNVTFRCDPISEHNRLYWYRQTLGQGPEFLTYFQNEAQLEKSRLLSDRFSAERPKGSFSTLEIQRTEQGDSAMYLCASSLVGTPDTQYFGPGTRLTVL.

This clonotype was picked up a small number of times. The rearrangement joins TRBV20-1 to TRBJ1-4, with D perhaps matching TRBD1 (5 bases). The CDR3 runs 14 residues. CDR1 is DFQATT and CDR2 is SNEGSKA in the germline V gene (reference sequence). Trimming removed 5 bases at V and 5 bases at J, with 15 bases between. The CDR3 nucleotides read TGCAGTGCTCCCTGGGGGAACGTGAATGAAAAACTGTTTTTT. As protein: CSAPWGNVNEKLFF.

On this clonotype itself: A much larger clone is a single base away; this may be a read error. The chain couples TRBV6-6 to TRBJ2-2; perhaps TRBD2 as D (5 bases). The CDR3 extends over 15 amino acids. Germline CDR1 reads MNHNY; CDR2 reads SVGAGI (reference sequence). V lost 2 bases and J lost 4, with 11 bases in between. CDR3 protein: CASSYERRSTGELFF. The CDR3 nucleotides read TGTGCCAGCAGTTACGAGCGGCGGAGCACCGGGGAGCTGTTTTTT.

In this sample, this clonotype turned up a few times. CDR3 loop: CASSYAAHSGNTIYF. CDR3 bases: TGTGCCAGCAGTTACGCAGCCCACTCTGGAAACACCATATATTTT. V gene TRBV6-6 combines with J gene TRBJ1-3; D remains unclear. The CDR3 contains 15 residues. Germline V gene data show CDR1 as MNHNY and CDR2 as SVGAGI (reference sequence). V was trimmed by 2 bases and J by 0 bases, leaving 8 bases between them.

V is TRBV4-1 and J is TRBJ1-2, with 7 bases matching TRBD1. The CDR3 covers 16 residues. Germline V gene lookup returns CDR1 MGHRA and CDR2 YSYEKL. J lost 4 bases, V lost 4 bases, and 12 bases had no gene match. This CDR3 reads CASSPNLRQGGYGYTF. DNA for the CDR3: TGCGCCAGCAGCCCCAATTTAAGACAGGGCGGCTATGGCTACACCTTC.

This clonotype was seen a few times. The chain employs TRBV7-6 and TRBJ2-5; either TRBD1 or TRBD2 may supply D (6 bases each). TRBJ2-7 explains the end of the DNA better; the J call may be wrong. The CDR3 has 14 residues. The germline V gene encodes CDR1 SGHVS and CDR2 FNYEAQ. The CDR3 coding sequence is TGTGCCAGCAGCTTAGGGGGGGCCCCCTACGAGCAGTACTTC. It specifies CASSLGGAPYEQYF.

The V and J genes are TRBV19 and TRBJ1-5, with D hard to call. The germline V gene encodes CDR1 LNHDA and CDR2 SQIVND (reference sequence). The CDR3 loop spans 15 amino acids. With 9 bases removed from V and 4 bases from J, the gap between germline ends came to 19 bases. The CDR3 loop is CASSRATTPNQPQHF. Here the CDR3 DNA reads TGTGCCAGCTCCCGGGCGACGACCCCGAATCAGCCCCAGCATTTT.

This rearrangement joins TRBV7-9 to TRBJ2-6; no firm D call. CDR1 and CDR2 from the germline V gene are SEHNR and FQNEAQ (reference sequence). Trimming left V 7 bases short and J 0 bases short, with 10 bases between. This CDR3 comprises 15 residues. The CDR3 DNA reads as TGTGCCAGCACCCAACTAAACTCTGGGGCCAACGTCCTGACTTTC. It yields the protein CASTQLNSGANVLTF.

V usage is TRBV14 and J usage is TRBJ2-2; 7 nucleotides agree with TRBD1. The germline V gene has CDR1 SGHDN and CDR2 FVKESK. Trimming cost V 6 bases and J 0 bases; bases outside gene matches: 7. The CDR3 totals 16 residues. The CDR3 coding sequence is TGTGCCAGCAGACTTACAGGGACAGCGAACACCGGGGAGCTGTTTTTT. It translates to CASRLTGTANTGELFF. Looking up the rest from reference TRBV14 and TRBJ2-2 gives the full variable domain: EAGVTQFPSHSVIEKGQTVTLRCDPISGHDNLYWYRRVMGKEIKFLLHFVKESKQDESGMPNNRFLAERTGGTYSTLKVQPAELEDSGVYFCASRLTGTANTGELFFGEGSRLTVL.

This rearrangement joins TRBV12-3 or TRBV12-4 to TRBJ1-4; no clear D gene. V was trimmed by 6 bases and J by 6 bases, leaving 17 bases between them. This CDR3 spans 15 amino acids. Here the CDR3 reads CASSQIPVTDEKLFF. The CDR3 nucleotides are TGTGCCAGCAGCCAGATACCCGTCACGGATGAAAAACTGTTTTTT.

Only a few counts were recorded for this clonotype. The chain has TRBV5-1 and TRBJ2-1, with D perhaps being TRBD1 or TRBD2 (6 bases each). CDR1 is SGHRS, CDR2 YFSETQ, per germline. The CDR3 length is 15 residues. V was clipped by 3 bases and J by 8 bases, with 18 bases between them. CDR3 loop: CASSSTFGGRDEQFF. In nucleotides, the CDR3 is TGCGCCAGCAGCTCCACCTTCGGGGGCAGGGATGAGCAGTTCTTC.

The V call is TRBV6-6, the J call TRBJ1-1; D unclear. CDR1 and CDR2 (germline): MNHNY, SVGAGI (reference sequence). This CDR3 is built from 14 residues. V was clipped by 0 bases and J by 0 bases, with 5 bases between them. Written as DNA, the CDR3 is TGTGCCAGCAGTTACTCAGGCATGAACACTGAAGCTTTCTTT. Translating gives CASSYSGMNTEAFF.

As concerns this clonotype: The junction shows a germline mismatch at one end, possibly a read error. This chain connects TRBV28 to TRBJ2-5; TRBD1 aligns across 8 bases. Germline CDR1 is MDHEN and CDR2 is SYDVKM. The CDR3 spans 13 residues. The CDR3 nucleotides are TGTGCCGGCAGTTCAGGGGGCAGGGAGACCCAGTACTTC. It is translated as CAGSSGGRETQYF.

The CDR3 protein is CASSRAGTSGSNEQFF. CDR3 bases: TGCGCCAGCAGCCGGGCCGGGACTAGCGGATCAAATGAGCAGTTCTTC. V and J are TRBV4-1 and TRBJ2-5; 11 bases are a match to TRBD2. Matching the DNA end better, TRBJ2-1 makes the J call doubtful. The germline V gene encodes CDR1 MGHRA and CDR2 YSYEKL. The CDR3 runs 16 residues.

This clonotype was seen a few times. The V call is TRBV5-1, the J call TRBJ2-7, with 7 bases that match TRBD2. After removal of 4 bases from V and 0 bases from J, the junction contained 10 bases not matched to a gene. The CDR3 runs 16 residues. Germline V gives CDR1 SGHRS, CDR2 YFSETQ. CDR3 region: CASSPRSSGNSYEQYF. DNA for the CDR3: TGCGCCAGCAGCCCCAGATCTAGCGGAAACTCCTACGAGCAGTACTTC. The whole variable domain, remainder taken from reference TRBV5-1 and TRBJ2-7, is KAGVTQTPRYLIKTRGQQVTLSCSPISGHRSVSWYQQTPGQGLQFLFEYFSETQRNKGNFPGRFSGRQFSNSRSEMNVSTLELGDSALYLCASSPRSSGNSYEQYFGPGTRLTVT.

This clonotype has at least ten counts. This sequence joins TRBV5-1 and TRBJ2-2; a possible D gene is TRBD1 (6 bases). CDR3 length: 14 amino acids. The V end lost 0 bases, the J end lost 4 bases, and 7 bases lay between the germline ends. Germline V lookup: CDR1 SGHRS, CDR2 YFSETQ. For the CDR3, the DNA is TGCGCCAGCAGCTTGGCCAGGGGCACCGGGGAGCTGTTTTTT. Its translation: CASSLARGTGELFF.